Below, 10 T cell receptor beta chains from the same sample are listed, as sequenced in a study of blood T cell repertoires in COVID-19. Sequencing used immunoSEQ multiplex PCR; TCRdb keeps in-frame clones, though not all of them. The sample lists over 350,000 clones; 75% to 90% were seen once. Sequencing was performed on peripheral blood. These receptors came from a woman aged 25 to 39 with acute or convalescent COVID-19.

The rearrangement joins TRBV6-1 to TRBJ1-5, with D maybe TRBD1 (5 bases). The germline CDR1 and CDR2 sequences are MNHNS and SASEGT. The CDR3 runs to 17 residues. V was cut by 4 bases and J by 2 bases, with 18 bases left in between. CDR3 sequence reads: CASSVAGPKGRNQPQHF. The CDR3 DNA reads TGTGCCAGCAGTGTAGCCGGGCCTAAGGGGCGCAATCAGCCCCAGCATTTT.

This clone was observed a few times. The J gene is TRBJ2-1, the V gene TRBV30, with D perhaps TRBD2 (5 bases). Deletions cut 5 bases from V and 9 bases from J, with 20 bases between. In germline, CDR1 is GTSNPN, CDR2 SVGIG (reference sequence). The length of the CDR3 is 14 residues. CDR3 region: CAWVRGNYNGEQFF. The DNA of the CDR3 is TGTGCCTGGGTCAGAGGGAATTATAACGGTGAGCAGTTCTTC.

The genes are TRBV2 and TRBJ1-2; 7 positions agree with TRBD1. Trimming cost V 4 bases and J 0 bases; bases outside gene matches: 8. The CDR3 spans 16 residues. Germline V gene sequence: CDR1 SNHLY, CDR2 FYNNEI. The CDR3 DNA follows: TGTGCCAGCAGTGCTTATGGACAGGAGACTAACTATGGCTACACCTTC. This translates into CASSAYGQETNYGYTF.

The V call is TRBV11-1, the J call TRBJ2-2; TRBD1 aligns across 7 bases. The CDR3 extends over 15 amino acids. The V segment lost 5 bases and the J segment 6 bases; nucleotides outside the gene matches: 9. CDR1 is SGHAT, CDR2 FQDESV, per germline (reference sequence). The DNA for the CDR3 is TGTGCCAGCAGCCATTACAGGGGAAGGGCCGGGGAGCTGTTTTTT. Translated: CASSHYRGRAGELFF.

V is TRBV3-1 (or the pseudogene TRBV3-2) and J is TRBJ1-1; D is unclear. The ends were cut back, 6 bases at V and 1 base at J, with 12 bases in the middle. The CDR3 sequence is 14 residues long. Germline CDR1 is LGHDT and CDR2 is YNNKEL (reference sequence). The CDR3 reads CASRGQKSNTEAFF. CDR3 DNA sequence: TGTGCCAGCAGGGGCCAAAAATCGAACACTGAAGCTTTCTTT.

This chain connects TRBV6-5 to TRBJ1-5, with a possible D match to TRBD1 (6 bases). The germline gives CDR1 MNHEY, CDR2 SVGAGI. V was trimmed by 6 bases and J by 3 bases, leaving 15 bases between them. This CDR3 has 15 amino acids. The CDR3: CASRRGGQVNQPQHF. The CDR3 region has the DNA TGTGCCAGCAGGAGGGGGGGGCAGGTCAATCAGCCCCAGCATTTT.

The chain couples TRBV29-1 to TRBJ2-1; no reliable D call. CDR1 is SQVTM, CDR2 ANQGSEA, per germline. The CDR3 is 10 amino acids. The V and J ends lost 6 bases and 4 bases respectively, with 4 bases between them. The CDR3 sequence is CSVTYNEQFF. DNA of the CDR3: TGCAGCGTGACTTACAATGAGCAGTTCTTC.

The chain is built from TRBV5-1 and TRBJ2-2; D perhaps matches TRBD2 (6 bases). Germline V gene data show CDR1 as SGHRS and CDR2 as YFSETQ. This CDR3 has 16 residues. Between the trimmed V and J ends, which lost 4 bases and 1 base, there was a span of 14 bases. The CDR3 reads CASSRLQGGNTGELFF. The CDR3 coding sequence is TGCGCCAGCAGCCGCCTCCAGGGAGGGAACACCGGGGAGCTGTTTTTT.

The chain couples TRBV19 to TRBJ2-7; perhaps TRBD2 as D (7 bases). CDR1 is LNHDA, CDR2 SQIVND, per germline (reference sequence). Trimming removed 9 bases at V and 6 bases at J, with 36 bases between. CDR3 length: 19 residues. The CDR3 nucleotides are TGTGCCAGAGAGACTCCGTCCTCATCGCGGAGGGGGGGAGTGTTCGAGCAGTACTTC. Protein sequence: CARETPSSSRRGGVFEQYF.

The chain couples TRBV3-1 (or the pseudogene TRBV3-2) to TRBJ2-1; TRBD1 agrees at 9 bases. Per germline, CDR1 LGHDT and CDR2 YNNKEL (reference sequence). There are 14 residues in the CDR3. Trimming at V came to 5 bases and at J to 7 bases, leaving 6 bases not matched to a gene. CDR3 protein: CASSTRDRVNEQFF. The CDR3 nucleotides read TGTGCCAGCAGCACCCGGGACAGGGTAAATGAGCAGTTCTTC.